One sample yielded the 29 T cell receptor beta chains listed below, sequenced in a study of T cell responses to AZD1222 COVID-19 vaccine. The assay was immunoSEQ multiplex PCR, and TCRdb's table has in-frame clones only and misses some. The table records roughly 80,000 clones, 90% of them present only once. The sequences come from peripheral blood, collected on day 0 of AZD1222 vaccination. These receptors originate from an adult in good health.

The chain carries TRBV6-6 and TRBJ2-7; D remains ambiguous. Trimming took off 5 bases at V and 1 base at J, with 12 bases between the two ends. In germline, CDR1 is MNHNY, CDR2 SVGAGI (reference sequence). The CDR3 spans 14 residues. CDR3 DNA: TGTGCCAGCAGTCCGACTCCTCCATCCTACGAGCAGTACTTC. This codes for CASSPTPPSYEQYF.

DNA for the CDR3: TGCGCCAGCAAAGGGCAACTTGCAGGCGAAGATGGCTACACCTTC. It is translated as CASKGQLAGEDGYTF. J is TRBJ1-2 and V is TRBV5-1; the D is unclear. The CDR3 covers 15 residues. Germline CDR1 SGHRS, CDR2 YFSETQ. Trimming pared 6 bases from V and 6 bases from J, leaving 21 bases between.

The rearrangement links TRBV3-1 (or the pseudogene TRBV3-2) to TRBJ2-7; maybe TRBD2 (5 bases). The V end lost 0 bases, the J end lost 3 bases, and 15 bases lay between the germline ends. The CDR3 spans 16 residues. Germline V lookup: CDR1 LGHDT, CDR2 YNNKEL (reference sequence). CDR3 sequence reads: CASSQDWAGRDYEQYF. In DNA, the CDR3 is TGTGCCAGCAGCCAAGATTGGGCAGGTCGGGACTACGAGCAGTACTTC.

The chain has TRBV29-1 and TRBJ1-2, with 9 bases fitting TRBD1. The CDR3 loop spans 12 amino acids. The germline V gene encodes CDR1 SQVTM and CDR2 ANQGSEA. The V and J ends lost 6 bases and 6 bases, in that order; junction bases with no gene match: 5. CDR3 amino acids: CSVAGQGDGYTF. CDR3 sequence (DNA): TGCAGCGTGGCGGGACAGGGAGATGGCTACACCTTC.

The rearrangement joins TRBV12-3 or TRBV12-4 to TRBJ1-1, with no clear D. There are 12 residues in the CDR3. Trimming removed 3 bases from V and 6 bases from J, with 8 bases in between. The CDR3 DNA sequence: TGTGCCAGCAGTTTTGTTCGGGCTGAAGCTTTCTTT. Protein: CASSFVRAEAFF.

This clone is a singleton in its sample. This rearrangement joins TRBV3-1 (or the pseudogene TRBV3-2) to TRBJ1-5, with D maybe TRBD1 (6 bases). The V gene's germline CDR1 is LGHDT and CDR2 YNNKEL (reference sequence). V was clipped by 0 bases and J by 9 bases, with 15 bases between them. This CDR3 has 15 amino acids. CDR3 loop: CASSQDRTDVWPQHF. DNA for the CDR3: TGTGCCAGCAGCCAAGATAGGACAGACGTTTGGCCCCAGCATTTT.

This chain joins TRBV3-1 (or the pseudogene TRBV3-2) and TRBJ2-1; TRBD2 aligns across 7 bases. The CDR3 is 14 amino acids. J was trimmed by 7 bases and V by 4 bases; bases with no gene match: 7. Germline V CDR1 and CDR2: LGHDT, YNNKEL (reference sequence). The chain's CDR3 is CASSPGEGLNEQFF. The CDR3 DNA reads as TGTGCCAGCAGCCCGGGGGAGGGGTTGAATGAGCAGTTCTTC.

CDR3 protein: CASSDTSVGARSPLHF. In DNA form, the CDR3 reads TGTGCCAGCAGTGATACCTCCGTGGGGGCGCGTTCACCCCTCCACTTT. This chain joins TRBV25-1 and TRBJ1-6; D may be TRBD1 (6 bases). The V and J ends lost 3 bases and 9 bases respectively, with 18 bases between them. This CDR3 has 16 residues. The germline gives CDR1 MGHDK, CDR2 SYGVNS.

This chain links TRBV7-6 with TRBJ1-4; 11 bases align to TRBD1. Germline CDR1 and CDR2: SGHVS and FNYEAQ. This CDR3 is built from 16 residues. V lost 5 bases, J lost 7 bases, and 9 bases stayed unmatched. Written as DNA, the CDR3 is TGTGCCAGCAGCGATGGACAGGGGGCGGGTGGTGAAAAACTGTTTTTT. This translates into CASSDGQGAGGEKLFF.

The chain is built from TRBV4-1 and TRBJ1-1; 7 bases agree with TRBD1. Germline values: CDR1 MGHRA, CDR2 YSYEKL. Unmatched junction bases numbered 6, after V lost 4 bases and J lost 7 bases. This CDR3 spans 13 amino acids. CDR3 in DNA: TGCGCCAGCAGCCGGAACAGGGGCAATGAAGCTTTCTTT. Translating it yields CASSRNRGNEAFF.

This clone has only a few counts. The chain has TRBV30 and TRBJ1-4; D gene uncertain. This CDR3 spans 13 amino acids. The germline V gene has CDR1 GTSNPN and CDR2 SVGIG (reference sequence). The V end lost 0 bases, the J end lost 8 bases, and 10 bases lay between the germline ends. The CDR3 protein is CAWSVRVAEKLFF. CDR3 nucleotides: TGTGCCTGGAGTGTCCGTGTAGCCGAAAAACTGTTTTTT.

J is TRBJ2-2 and V is TRBV10-3, with D possibly being TRBD1 (5 bases). The CDR3 sequence is 15 residues long. V lost 0 bases, J lost 5 bases, and 10 bases lay in between. Germline CDR1 is ENHRY and CDR2 is SYGVKD. CDR3 protein: CAISESKGWTGELFF. In DNA form, the CDR3 reads TGTGCCATCAGTGAGTCAAAGGGGTGGACCGGGGAGCTGTTTTTT.

This clone was detected once. V gene TRBV5-1 combines with J gene TRBJ2-7; maybe TRBD2 (7 bases). The CDR3 covers 12 residues. Germline assignment: CDR1 SGHRS and CDR2 YFSETQ. V gave up 7 bases and J gave up 4 bases, with 12 bases separating them. In DNA form, the CDR3 reads TGCGCCAGCGCCAAGGGGGGGTACGAGCAGTACTTC. It translates to CASAKGGYEQYF. The full variable domain, in which reference TRBV5-1 and TRBJ2-7 provide the parts outside the CDR3, is KAGVTQTPRYLIKTRGQQVTLSCSPISGHRSVSWYQQTPGQGLQFLFEYFSETQRNKGNFPGRFSGRQFSNSRSEMNVSTLELGDSALYLCASAKGGYEQYFGPGTRLTVT.

The chain joins TRBV7-2 to TRBJ2-3, with D tentatively TRBD1 (6 bases). The CDR3 extends over 14 amino acids. V lost 0 bases to trimming and J lost 4 bases, with 8 bases between them. CDR1 and CDR2 (germline): SGHTA, FQGNSA. CDR3 in DNA: TGTGCCAGCAGCTTAGCACAGGGTGCAGATACGCAGTATTTT. Its translation is CASSLAQGADTQYF.

This chain joins TRBV30 and TRBJ1-1; TRBD1 agrees at 7 bases. V lost 8 bases and J lost 1; bases outside the gene matches: 16. The germline V gene has CDR1 GTSNPN and CDR2 SVGIG (reference sequence). The CDR3 length is 16 residues. CDR3 in amino acids: CALDGGQHLQNTEAFF. The CDR3 bases are TGTGCCCTGGATGGGGGACAGCACTTACAGAACACTGAAGCTTTCTTT.

The chain joins TRBV20-1 to TRBJ1-1; no clear D. From germline, CDR1 is DFQATT and CDR2 SNEGSKA (reference sequence). V lost 3 bases and J 4 bases, leaving 6 bases between the germline ends. The CDR3 is 11 amino acids. The CDR3 loop reads CSASSSTEAFF. CDR3 DNA: TGCAGTGCTAGTTCGTCCACTGAAGCTTTCTTT.

The chain combines TRBV7-3 with TRBJ2-1; TRBD2 matches 8 bases. With V trimmed by 5 bases and J by 7 bases, 10 bases remained unmatched. This CDR3 is 15 amino acids long. Germline V gene lookup returns CDR1 SGHTA and CDR2 FQGTGA. CDR3 DNA sequence: TGTGCCAGCAGCAACCAACTAGCGGCTGATAATGAGCAGTTCTTC. This codes for CASSNQLAADNEQFF. Full variable domain (remainder filled in from reference TRBV7-3 and TRBJ2-1): GAGVSQTPSNKVTEKGKYVELRCDPISGHTALYWYRQSLGQGPEFLIYFQGTGAADDSGLPNDRFFAVRPEGSVSTLKIQRTERGDSAVYLCASSNQLAADNEQFFGPGTRLTVL.

The chain uses TRBV7-2 and TRBJ1-1; D is unclear. The CDR3 is 15 residues long. Trimming removed 3 bases from V and 0 bases from J, with 11 bases in between. Germline V gene lookup returns CDR1 SGHTA and CDR2 FQGNSA. The CDR3 protein is CASSLSSTVNTEAFF. DNA for the CDR3: TGTGCCAGCAGCTTGAGTAGTACTGTGAACACTGAAGCTTTCTTT.

Only one count was recorded for this clone. The CDR3 loop is CASSRNRGPTEAFF. The DNA of the CDR3 is TGTGCCAGCAGCAGGAACCGGGGGCCCACTGAAGCTTTCTTT. The V gene is TRBV5-4, the J gene TRBJ1-1; D might be TRBD1 (6 bases). V was trimmed by 4 bases and J by 4 bases, leaving 14 bases between them. Germline lookup yields CDR1 SGHNT and CDR2 YYREEE (reference sequence). The CDR3 runs to 14 residues.

The V call is TRBV5-1, the J call TRBJ1-5; a weak D match, TRBD1 (6 bases). This CDR3 comprises 13 residues. Germline loops: CDR1 SGHRS, CDR2 YFSETQ. Trimming took 5 bases from V and 5 from J, leaving 11 bases between them. CDR3 sequence (DNA): TGCGCCAGCAGTCGGGCAGGGGATCAGCCCCAGCATTTT. This encodes CASSRAGDQPQHF.

V usage is TRBV29-1 and J usage is TRBJ2-3, with a weak D call TRBD2 (5 bases). Per germline, CDR1 SQVTM and CDR2 ANQGSEA. V lost 0 bases, J lost 4 bases, and 14 bases lay in between. This CDR3 is 15 amino acids long. CDR3 nucleotides: TGCAGCGTTGAAGATGAGGGAAGTGTGCCAGATACGCAGTATTTT. This translates into CSVEDEGSVPDTQYF.

V is TRBV5-1 and J is TRBJ1-1; D gene uncertain. This CDR3 comprises 14 residues. Trimming pared 6 bases from V and 1 base from J, leaving 13 bases between. Germline values: CDR1 SGHRS, CDR2 YFSETQ. The CDR3 DNA reads TGCGCCAGCACGTACGACGGTAGGAACACTGAAGCTTTCTTT. Translating it yields CASTYDGRNTEAFF.

This clone was found a few times. The rearrangement uses TRBV11-1 and TRBJ2-3; D is uncertain. The germline gives CDR1 SGHAT, CDR2 FQDESV (reference sequence). Trimming left V 3 bases short and J 3 bases short, with 7 bases between. The CDR3 spans 13 residues. The CDR3 reads CASSLPGTDTQYF. DNA of the CDR3: TGTGCCAGCAGCTTGCCCGGTACAGATACGCAGTATTTT.

The chain links TRBV2 to TRBJ2-5; maybe TRBD1 (6 bases). The V and J ends lost 7 bases and 0 bases respectively, with 12 bases between them. Germline values: CDR1 SNHLY, CDR2 FYNNEI. The CDR3 is 14 amino acids. CDR3 protein: CASNLQGYQETQYF. The CDR3 bases are TGTGCCAGCAATTTGCAGGGGTACCAAGAGACCCAGTACTTC.

The chain uses TRBV11-3 and TRBJ2-3, with D perhaps TRBD1 (6 bases). This CDR3 has 16 residues. Between the trimmed V and J ends, which lost 4 bases and 6 bases, there was a span of 20 bases. Germline values: CDR1 SGHNT, CDR2 YENEEA. Here the CDR3 DNA reads TGTGCCAGCAGCTCCCCCCCAGGGGAGCTTCGGGATACGCAGTATTTT. This translates into CASSSPPGELRDTQYF. Based on the CDR3 plus reference TRBV11-3 and TRBJ2-3, the full variable domain is EAGVVQSPRYKIIEKKQPVAFWCNPISGHNTLYWYLQNLGQGPELLIRYENEEAVDDSQLPKDRFSAERLKGVDSTLKIQPAELGDSAVYLCASSSPPGELRDTQYFGPGTRLTVL.

This chain connects TRBV5-6 to TRBJ2-3, with D possibly being TRBD1 (6 bases). Germline V CDR1 and CDR2: SGHDT, YYEEEE. V lost 5 bases and J 6 bases, leaving 19 bases between the germline ends. There are 15 residues in the CDR3. CDR3 residues: CASSYLQGFPDTQYF. CDR3 in DNA: TGTGCCAGCAGTTATCTACAGGGTTTCCCCGATACGCAGTATTTT.

The genes are TRBV5-4 and TRBJ2-7; 12 positions match TRBD2. Looked up from germline, CDR1 is SGHNT and CDR2 is YYREEE (reference sequence). The J segment lost 4 bases and the V segment lost 3 bases, leaving 5 bases of the junction unmatched. This CDR3 region has 15 residues. The CDR3 nucleotides are TGTGCCAGCAGCTCTTCCACTAGCGGGAGGTACGAGCAGTACTTC. It yields the protein CASSSSTSGRYEQYF.

The chain employs TRBV6-6 and TRBJ2-3; either TRBD1 or TRBD2 may supply D (7 bases each). This CDR3 contains 12 residues. The V gene's germline CDR1 is MNHNY and CDR2 SVGAGI (reference sequence). Trimming stripped 5 bases from V and 6 bases from J, with 9 bases between. CDR3 bases: TGTGCCAGCAGTCAGGGGGGGGATACGCAGTATTTT. Amino acids: CASSQGGDTQYF.

The chain joins TRBV29-1 to TRBJ1-1, with 8 bases aligning to TRBD1. J was trimmed by 1 base and V by 5 bases; bases with no gene match: 3. Germline CDR1 and CDR2: SQVTM and ANQGSEA. This CDR3 region has 13 residues. The CDR3 DNA is TGCAGCGTTAAGGACAGGGAGAACACTGAAGCTTTCTTT. Translation: CSVKDRENTEAFF.